The source of this TCR beta chain is a study of response to subunit inactivated influenza vaccine. Using its own MiXCR run on the RT-PCR reads, TCRdb lists one record per CDR3 protein. The data show about 170,000 distinct CDR3 sequences, approximately 12% seen once. The sample was also linked to a second study, of T cells expressing NK-cell markers. That report adds: Scientists made TCR beta cDNA using 5'RACE template switching with UMIs. Clones of NKG2C+ T cells that had expanded were of unclear HCMV specificity.

The TCR originated in a man in his fifties or sixties who received an inactivated influenza vaccine. The source material was CD8+ T cells sorted from PBMCs, sampled roughly 12 days after vaccination.

The CDR3 loop reads CSAPSQDFYGYTF. The CDR3 bases are TGCAGTGCCCCCTCGCAGGATTTCTATGGCTACACCTTC. The gene calls are TRBV20-1 and TRBJ1-2, with D hard to call. CDR3 size: 13 residues. V lost 6 bases and J 4 bases, leaving 15 bases between the germline ends. Germline assignment: CDR1 DFQATT and CDR2 SNEGSKA (reference sequence).